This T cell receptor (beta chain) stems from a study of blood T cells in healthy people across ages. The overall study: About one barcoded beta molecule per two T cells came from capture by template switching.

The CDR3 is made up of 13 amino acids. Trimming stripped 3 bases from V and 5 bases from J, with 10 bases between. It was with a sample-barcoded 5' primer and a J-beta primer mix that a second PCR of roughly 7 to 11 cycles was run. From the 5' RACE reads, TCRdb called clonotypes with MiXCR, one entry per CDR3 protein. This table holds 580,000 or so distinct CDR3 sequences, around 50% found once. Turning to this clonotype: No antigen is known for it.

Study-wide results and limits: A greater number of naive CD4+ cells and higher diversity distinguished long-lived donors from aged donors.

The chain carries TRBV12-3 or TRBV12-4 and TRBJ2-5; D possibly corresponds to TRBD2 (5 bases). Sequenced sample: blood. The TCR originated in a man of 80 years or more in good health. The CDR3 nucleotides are TGTGCCAGCAGTTTCGGAGCGGCGGAGACCCAGTACTTC. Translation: CASSFGAAETQYF.